The clone carrying this TCR beta chain occurred many times. Its antigen remains unknown. This sample was included in a study of T cells in Graves' hyperthyroidism and ophthalmopathy. General observations from the study: Most expanded thyroid clonotypes above 0.001 recurred in blood.

RNA transcripts were the template for amplifying TCR beta CDR3 regions. An initial round of RT-PCR targeting the TCR CDR3 relied on the HTBI primer set. TCRdb reanalysed the multiplex PCR reads using MiXCR and keeps one entry per CDR3 protein. The sample has about 290,000 distinct CDR3 sequences; roughly 13% are singletons. Stability of Graves' hyperthyroidism was defined as absent ophthalmopathy progression within 18 months. The patients, who ranged from 18 to 65 in age, presented with newly diagnosed hyperthyroidism lasting under 2 months. Uncontrolled infection, other autoimmune disease, pregnancy or lactation disqualified patients from enrolment. Germline CDR1 reads MNHNS; CDR2 reads SASEGT. This CDR3 is 14 amino acids long. Trimming took 5 bases from V and 3 from J; bases not matched to a gene: 4.

The clonotype was recovered from a middle-aged woman with Graves' hyperthyroidism. The J gene is TRBJ2-7, the V gene TRBV6-1, with 10 bases matching TRBD1. Sequenced input: blood. For the CDR3, the DNA is TGTGCCAGCAGTCCCGGACAGGGGGACTACGAGCAGTACTTC. Translating it yields CASSPGQGDYEQYF.